Sequencing of this TCR beta chain was carried out in a study of OX40 agonist ivuxolimab in advanced cancers. General observations from the study: Determination of antigen specificity was not performed for the expanded peripheral T cells.

Remarks on this clone: Its matching antigen is unknown.

This CDR3 region has 15 residues. Germline-derived CDR1 and CDR2 are GTSNPN and SVGIG (reference sequence). V was pared by 1 base and J by 0 bases, with 5 bases of the junction left unmatched. Sequencing used immunoSEQ multiplex PCR; TCRdb keeps in-frame clones, though not all of them. Of 65,000 to 70,000 clones listed, roughly 87% are singletons. The gene calls are TRBV30 and TRBJ1-2, with TRBD1 identical over 7 bases. The receptor comes from an adult with an advanced solid tumor such as melanoma, head and neck, liver or kidney cancer. This specimen was CD4+ or CD8+ T cells sorted from blood, taken in a trial of the OX40 agonist ivuxolimab. The chain's CDR3 is CAWSDMTGTNYGYTF. Written as DNA, the CDR3 is TGTGCCTGGAGTGACATGACAGGGACTAACTATGGCTACACCTTC. The entire variable domain, with the rest obtained from reference TRBV30 and TRBJ1-2, is as follows: SQTIHQWPATLVQPVGSPLSLECTVEGTSNPNLYWYRQAAGRGLQLLFYSVGIGQISSEVPQNLSASRPQDRQFILSSKKLLLSDSGFYLCAWSDMTGTNYGYTFGSGTRLTVV.